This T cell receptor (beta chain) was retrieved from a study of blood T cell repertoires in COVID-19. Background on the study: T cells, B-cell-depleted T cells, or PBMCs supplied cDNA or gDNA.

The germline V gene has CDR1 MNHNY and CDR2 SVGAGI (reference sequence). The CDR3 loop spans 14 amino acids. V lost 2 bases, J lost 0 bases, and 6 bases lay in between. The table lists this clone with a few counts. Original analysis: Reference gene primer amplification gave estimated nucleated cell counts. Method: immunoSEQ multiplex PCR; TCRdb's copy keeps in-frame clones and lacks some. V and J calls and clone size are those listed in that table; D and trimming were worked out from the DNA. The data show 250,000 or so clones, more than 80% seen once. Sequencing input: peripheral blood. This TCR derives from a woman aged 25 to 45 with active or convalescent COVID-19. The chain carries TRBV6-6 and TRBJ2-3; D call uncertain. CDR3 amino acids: CASSYSRSTDTQYF. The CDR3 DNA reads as TGTGCCAGCAGTTACAGCCGTAGCACAGATACGCAGTATTTT.